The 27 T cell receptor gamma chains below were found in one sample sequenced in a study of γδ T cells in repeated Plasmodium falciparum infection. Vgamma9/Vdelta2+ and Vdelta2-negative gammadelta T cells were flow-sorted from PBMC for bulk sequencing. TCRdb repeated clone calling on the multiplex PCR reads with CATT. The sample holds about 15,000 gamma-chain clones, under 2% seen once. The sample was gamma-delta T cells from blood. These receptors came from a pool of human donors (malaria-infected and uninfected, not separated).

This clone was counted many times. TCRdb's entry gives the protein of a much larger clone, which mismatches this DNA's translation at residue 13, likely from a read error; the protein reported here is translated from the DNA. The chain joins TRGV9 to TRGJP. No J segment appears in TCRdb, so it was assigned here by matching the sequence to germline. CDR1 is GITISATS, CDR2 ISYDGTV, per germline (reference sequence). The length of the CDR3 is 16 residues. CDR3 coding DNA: TGTGCCTTGTGGGAAACGGAGGAGTTGGGCAAAAAAACCAAGGTATTT. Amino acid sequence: CALWETEELGKKTKVF.

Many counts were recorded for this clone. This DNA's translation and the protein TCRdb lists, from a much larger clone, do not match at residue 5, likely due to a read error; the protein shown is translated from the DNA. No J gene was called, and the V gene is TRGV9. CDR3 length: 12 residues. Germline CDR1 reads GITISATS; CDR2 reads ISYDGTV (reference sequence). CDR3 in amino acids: CALWKVQTSELF. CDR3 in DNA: TGTGCCTTGTGGAAGGTGCAAACTTCGGAACTCTTT.

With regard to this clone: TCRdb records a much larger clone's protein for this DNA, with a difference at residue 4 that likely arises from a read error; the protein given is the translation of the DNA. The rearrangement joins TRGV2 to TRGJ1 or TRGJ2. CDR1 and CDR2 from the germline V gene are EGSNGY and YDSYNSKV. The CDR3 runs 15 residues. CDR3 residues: CATCDGVLNYYKKLF. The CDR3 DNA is TGTGCCACCTGTGACGGTGTTCTGAATTATTATAAGAAACTCTTT.

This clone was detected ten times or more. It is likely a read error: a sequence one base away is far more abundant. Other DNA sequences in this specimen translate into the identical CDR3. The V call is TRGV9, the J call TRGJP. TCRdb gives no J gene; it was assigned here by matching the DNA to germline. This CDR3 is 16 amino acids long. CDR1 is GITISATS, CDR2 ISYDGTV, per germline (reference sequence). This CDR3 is CALWEGQELGKKIKVF. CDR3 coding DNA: TGTGCCTTGTGGGAGGGACAAGAGTTGGGCAAGAAAATCAAGGTATTT.

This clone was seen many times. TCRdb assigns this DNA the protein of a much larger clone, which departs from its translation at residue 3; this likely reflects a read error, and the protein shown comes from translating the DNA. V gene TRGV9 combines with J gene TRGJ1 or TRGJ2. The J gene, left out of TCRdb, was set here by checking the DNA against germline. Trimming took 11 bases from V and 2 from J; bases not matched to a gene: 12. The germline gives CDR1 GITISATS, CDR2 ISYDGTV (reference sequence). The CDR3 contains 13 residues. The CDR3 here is CAWCKTYYYKKLF. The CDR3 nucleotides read TGTGCCTGGTGTAAAACCTATTATTATAAGAAACTCTTT.

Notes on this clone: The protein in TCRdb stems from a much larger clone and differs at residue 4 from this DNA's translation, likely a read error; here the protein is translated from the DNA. The CDR3 is CALLEVQVGLGKKIKVF. The DNA of the CDR3 is TGTGCCTTGTTGGAGGTGCAAGTTGGGTTGGGCAAAAAAATCAAGGTATTT. The chain joins TRGV9 to TRGJP. TCRdb supplies no J gene; here it was assigned by aligning the nucleotide sequence to germline. CDR3 length: 17 residues. CDR1 is GITISATS, CDR2 ISYDGTV, per germline (reference sequence).

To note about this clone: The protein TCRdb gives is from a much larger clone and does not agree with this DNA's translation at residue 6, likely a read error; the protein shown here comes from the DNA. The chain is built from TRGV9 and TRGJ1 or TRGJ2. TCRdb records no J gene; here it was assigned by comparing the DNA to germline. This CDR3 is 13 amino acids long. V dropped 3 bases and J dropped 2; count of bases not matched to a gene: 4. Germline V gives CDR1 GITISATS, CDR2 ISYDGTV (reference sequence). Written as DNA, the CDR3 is TGTGCCTTGTGGGAGAGTCATTATTATAAGAAACTCTTT. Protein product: CALWESHYYKKLF.

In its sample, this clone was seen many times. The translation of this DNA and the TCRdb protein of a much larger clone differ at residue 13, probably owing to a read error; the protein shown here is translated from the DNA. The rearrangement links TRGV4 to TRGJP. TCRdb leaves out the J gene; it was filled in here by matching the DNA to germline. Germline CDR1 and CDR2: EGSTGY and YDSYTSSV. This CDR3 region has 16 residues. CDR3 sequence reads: CATWEIQELGKKVKVF. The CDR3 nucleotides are TGTGCCACCTGGGAGATACAAGAGTTGGGCAAAAAAGTCAAGGTATTT.

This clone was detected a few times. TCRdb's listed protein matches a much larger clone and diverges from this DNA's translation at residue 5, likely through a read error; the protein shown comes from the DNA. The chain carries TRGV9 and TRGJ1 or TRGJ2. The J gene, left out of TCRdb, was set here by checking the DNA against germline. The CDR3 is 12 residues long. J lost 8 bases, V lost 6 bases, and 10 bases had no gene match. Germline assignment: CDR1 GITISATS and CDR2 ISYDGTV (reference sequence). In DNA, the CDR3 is TGTGCCTTGTGGAGGGACTTCCATAAGAAACTCTTT. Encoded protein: CALWRDFHKKLF.

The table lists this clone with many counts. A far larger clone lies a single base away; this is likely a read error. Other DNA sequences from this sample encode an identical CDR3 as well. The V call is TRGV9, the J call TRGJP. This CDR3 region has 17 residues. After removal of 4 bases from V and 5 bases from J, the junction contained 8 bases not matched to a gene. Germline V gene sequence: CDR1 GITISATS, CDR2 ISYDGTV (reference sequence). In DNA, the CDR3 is TGTGCCTTGTGGGAAGTGAATAAAGAGTTGGGCAAAAAAATCAAGGTATTT. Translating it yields CALWEVNKELGKKIKVF.

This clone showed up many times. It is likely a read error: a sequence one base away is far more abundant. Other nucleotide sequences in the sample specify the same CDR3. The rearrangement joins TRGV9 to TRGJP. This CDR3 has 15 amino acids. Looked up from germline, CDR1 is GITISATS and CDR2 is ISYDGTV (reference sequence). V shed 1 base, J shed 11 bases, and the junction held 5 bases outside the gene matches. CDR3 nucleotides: TGTGCCTTGTGGGAGGTAAAGCTGGGCAAAAAAATCAAGGTATTT. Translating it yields CALWEVKLGKKIKVF.

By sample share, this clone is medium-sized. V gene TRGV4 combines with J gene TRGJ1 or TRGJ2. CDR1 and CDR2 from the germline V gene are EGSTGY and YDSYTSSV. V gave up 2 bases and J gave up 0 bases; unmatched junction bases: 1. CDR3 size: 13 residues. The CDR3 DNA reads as TGTGCCACCTGGGATGAGAATTATTATAAGAAACTCTTT. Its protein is CATWDENYYKKLF.

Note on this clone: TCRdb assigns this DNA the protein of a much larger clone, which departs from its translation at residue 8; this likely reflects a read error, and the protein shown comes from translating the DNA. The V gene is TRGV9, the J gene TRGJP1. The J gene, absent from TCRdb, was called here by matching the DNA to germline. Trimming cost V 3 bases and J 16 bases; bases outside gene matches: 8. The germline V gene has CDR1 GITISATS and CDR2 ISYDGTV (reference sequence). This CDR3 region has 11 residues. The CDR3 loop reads CALWETGSKIF. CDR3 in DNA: TGTGCCTTGTGGGAGACAGGGTCCAAGATATTT.

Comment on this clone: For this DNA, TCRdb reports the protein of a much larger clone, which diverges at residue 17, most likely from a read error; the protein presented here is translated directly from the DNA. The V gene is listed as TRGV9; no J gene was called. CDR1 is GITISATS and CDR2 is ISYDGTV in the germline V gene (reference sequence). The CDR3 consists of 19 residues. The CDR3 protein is CALWEQTNQQELGKKIRVF. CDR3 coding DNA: TGTGCCTTGTGGGAGCAAACAAACCAGCAAGAGTTGGGCAAAAAAATCAGGGTATTT.

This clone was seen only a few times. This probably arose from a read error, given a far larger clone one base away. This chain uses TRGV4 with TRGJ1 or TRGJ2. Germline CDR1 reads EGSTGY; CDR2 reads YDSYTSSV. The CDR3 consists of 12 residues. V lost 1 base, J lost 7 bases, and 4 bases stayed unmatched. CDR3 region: CATWDGGYKKLF. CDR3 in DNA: TGTGCCACCTGGGATGGCGGCTATAAGAAACTCTTT.

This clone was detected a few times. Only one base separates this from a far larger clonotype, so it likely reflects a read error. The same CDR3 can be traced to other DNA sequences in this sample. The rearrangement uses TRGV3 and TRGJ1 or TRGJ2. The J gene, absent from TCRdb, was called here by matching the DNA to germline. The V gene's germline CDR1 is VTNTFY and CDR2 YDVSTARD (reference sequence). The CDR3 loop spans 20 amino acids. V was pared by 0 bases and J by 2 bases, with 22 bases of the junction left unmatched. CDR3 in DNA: TGTGCCACCTGGGACAGGCTTTTCGGGGTCTCGACAGTAGATTATTATAAGAAACTCTTT. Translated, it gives CATWDRLFGVSTVDYYKKLF.

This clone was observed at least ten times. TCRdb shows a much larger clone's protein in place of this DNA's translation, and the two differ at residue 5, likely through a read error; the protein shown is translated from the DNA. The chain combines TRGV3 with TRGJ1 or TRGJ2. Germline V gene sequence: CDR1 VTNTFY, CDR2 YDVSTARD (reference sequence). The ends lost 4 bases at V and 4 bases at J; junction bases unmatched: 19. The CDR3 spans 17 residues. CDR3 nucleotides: TGTGCCACCTGGGAAAGGCGAGGGCTGTTGGGATATTATAAGAAACTCTTT. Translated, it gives CATWERRGLLGYYKKLF.

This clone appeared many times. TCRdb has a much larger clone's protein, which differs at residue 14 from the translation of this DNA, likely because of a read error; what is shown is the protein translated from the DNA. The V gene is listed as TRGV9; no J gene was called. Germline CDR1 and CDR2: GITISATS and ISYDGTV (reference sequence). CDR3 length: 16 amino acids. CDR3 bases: TGTGCCTTGTGGGAGTGCAATTTGGCTTGTTATTATAAGGAACTCTTT. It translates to CALWECNLACYYKELF.

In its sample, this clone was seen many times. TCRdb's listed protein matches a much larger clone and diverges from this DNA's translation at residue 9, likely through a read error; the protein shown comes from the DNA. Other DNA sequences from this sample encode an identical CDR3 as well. CDR3 in amino acids: CATWDGQTRTF. The CDR3 DNA is TGTGCCACCTGGGACGGGCAAACGAGGACGTTT. The V call is TRGV2, the J call TRGJP2. V gave up 0 bases and J gave up 19 bases; unmatched junction bases: 8. Looked up from germline, CDR1 is EGSNGY and CDR2 is YDSYNSKV. This CDR3 has 11 residues.

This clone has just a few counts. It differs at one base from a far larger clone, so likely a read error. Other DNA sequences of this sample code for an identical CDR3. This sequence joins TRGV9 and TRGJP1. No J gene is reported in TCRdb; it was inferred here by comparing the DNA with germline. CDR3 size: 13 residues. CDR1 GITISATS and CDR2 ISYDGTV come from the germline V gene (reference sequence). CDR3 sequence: CALWVDTGWFKIF. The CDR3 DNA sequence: TGTGCCCTGTGGGTGGACACTGGTTGGTTCAAGATATTT.

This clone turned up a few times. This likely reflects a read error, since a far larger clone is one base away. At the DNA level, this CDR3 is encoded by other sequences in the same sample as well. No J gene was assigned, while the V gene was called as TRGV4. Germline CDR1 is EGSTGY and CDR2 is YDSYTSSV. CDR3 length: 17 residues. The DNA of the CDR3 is TGTGCCACCTCGGAAGTGAGTAAGAGCGAGAATTATTATAAAAAACTCTTT. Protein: CATSEVSKSENYYKKLF.

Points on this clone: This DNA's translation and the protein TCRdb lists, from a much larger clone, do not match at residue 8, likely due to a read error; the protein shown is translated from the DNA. CDR3 nucleotides: TGTGCCTTGTGGGAGGTGCCTGGCCGATATTATAAGAAACTCTTT. It yields the protein CALWEVPGRYYKKLF. The V call is TRGV9, the J call TRGJ1 or TRGJ2. V shed 0 bases and J 4 bases; nucleotides not matched to a gene: 9. Germline V lookup: CDR1 GITISATS, CDR2 ISYDGTV (reference sequence). The CDR3 has 15 residues.

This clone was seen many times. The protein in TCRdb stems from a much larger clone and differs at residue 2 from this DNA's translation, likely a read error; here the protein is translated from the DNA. As DNA, the CDR3 is TGTACCTTGTGGGAGGAATTCAAATATTATAAGAAACTCTTT. Translated: CTLWEEFKYYKKLF. V is TRGV9 and J is TRGJ1 or TRGJ2. The CDR3 has 14 residues. Germline-derived CDR1 and CDR2 are GITISATS and ISYDGTV (reference sequence).

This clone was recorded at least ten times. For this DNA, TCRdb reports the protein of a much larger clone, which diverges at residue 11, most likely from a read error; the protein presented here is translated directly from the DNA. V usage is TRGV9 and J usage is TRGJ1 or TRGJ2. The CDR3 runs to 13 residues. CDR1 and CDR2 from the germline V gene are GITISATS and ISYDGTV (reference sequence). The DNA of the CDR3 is TGTGCCTTGTGGTTCCCCTATTATTATAAGGAACTCTTT. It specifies CALWFPYYYKELF.

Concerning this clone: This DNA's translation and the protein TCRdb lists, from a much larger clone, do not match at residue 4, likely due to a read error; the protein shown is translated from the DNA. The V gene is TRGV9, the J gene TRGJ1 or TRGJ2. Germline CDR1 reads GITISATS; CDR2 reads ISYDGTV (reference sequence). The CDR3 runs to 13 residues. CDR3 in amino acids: CALGEGHYYKKLF. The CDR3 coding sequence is TGTGCCTTGGGGGAGGGTCATTATTATAAGAAACTCTTT.

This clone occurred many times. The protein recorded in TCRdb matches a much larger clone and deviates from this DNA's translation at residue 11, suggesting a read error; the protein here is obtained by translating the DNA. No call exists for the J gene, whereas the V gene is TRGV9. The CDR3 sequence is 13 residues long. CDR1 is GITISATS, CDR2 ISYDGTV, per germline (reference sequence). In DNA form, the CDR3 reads TGTGCCTTGTGGGAGGTGCCAGATAATAAGGAACTCTTT. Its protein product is CALWEVPDNKELF.

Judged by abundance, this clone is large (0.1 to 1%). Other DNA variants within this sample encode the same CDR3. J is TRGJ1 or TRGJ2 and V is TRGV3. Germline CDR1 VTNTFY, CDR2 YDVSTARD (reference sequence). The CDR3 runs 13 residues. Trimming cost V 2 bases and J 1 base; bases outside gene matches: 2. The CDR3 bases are TGTGCCACCTGGGACACCAATTATTATAAGAAACTCTTT. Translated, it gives CATWDTNYYKKLF.